This T cell receptor (beta chain) was identified in a study of blood T cell repertoires in COVID-19. Looking at the study overall: Sites across the United States, Italy and Spain contributed samples from acute and convalescent COVID-19. Sample material is recorded as cDNA or gDNA derived from T cells, B-cell-depleted T cells, or PBMCs.

Original data processing: Cell counts per sample came from amplifying reference gene primers. Assay: immunoSEQ multiplex PCR; the TCRdb copy retains only in-frame clones and omits some. The D gene and trimming were derived from the DNA, and the V and J assignments and clone size from that table. This sample has roughly 100,000 clones; around 90% occur once, and the top ten carry around 3.1%. In germline, CDR1 is MNHNS, CDR2 SASEGT. The CDR3 consists of 14 residues. V lost 2 bases and J lost 6, with 11 bases in between. Material: peripheral blood. This TCR derives from a man aged 45-65 years in a cohort sampled during active COVID-19. The chain employs TRBV6-1 and TRBJ1-5; tentatively, D is TRBD1 (6 bases). CDR3 amino acids: CASSEQGRAQPQHF. CDR3 bases: TGTGCCAGCAGTGAACAGGGGAGGGCTCAGCCCCAGCATTTT.